What follows are 29 T cell receptor beta chains derived from one specimen sequenced in a study of OX40 agonist ivuxolimab in advanced cancers. This table comes from immunoSEQ multiplex PCR, and its TCRdb copy is limited to in-frame clones, with some not included. This table holds roughly 72,000 clones, 65% to 85% found once. The specimen comprised CD4+ or CD8+ T cells sorted from blood, sampled in a trial of the OX40 agonist ivuxolimab. The receptors stem from an adult with an advanced solid tumor such as melanoma, head and neck, liver or kidney cancer.

The chain uses TRBV12-2 and TRBJ2-1; the D call TRBD2 from the table was never checked on the DNA. TRBV12-2 counts as a pseudogene. The CDR3 has 19 residues. The CDR3 DNA follows: TGTGCAAGTCGCTTACTTGGGACTAGCGGGAGGTCCCCTTACAATGAGCAGTTCTTC. Translated: CASRLLGTSGRSPYNEQFF.

This chain uses TRBV9 with TRBJ1-4, with a weak D call TRBD1 (5 bases). The V gene's germline CDR1 is SGDLS and CDR2 YYNGEE. The CDR3 consists of 14 residues. V was trimmed by 1 base and J by 8 bases, leaving 12 bases between them. The CDR3: CASSVTQGGEKLFF. CDR3 nucleotide sequence: TGTGCCAGCAGCGTAACGCAGGGTGGGGAAAAACTGTTTTTT.

The chain employs TRBV11-1 and TRBJ2-7, with unresolved D. Germline loops: CDR1 SGHAT, CDR2 FQDESV (reference sequence). V shed 5 bases and J shed 3 bases, with 11 bases lying between them. The CDR3 totals 13 residues. The CDR3 nucleotides read TGTGCCAGCAGCCTGGTTTCGGGCTACGAGCAGTACTTC. This codes for CASSLVSGYEQYF.

The chain carries TRBV18 and TRBJ2-7; D unclear. The V and J ends lost 6 bases and 4 bases respectively, with 13 bases between them. The germline V gene encodes CDR1 KGHSH and CDR2 LQKENI. The CDR3 consists of 13 residues. The CDR3 nucleotides are TGTGCCAGCTCCCTGAATGGCGCGTACGAGCAGTACTTC. Translating it yields CASSLNGAYEQYF.

This chain links TRBV20-1 with TRBJ2-7; D is uncertain. There are 11 residues in the CDR3. Trimming shortened V by 8 bases and J by 2 bases, and 10 bases separated the two germline ends. Germline assignment: CDR1 DFQATT and CDR2 SNEGSKA (reference sequence). CDR3 nucleotide sequence: TGCAGTTCGACCGGCCCCTACGAGCAGTACTTC. It codes for CSSTGPYEQYF.

This clone was picked up one time. V is TRBV14 and J is TRBJ1-1; no definite D call. This CDR3 comprises 13 residues. V lost 5 bases, J lost 1 base, and 8 bases lay in between. Germline CDR1 is SGHDN and CDR2 is FVKESK. For the CDR3, the DNA is TGTGCCAGCAGCAGTACAGCGAACACTGAAGCTTTCTTT. It encodes CASSSTANTEAFF.

The chain couples TRBV5-1 to TRBJ2-7, with TRBD2 matching over 13 bases. This CDR3 has 14 residues. J gave up 4 bases and V 4 bases, and 2 bases lay outside the gene matches. CDR1 and CDR2 (germline): SGHRS, YFSETQ. As DNA, the CDR3 is TGCGCCAGCAGCGGGGGACTAGCGGGGTACGAGCAGTACTTC. Translated, it gives CASSGGLAGYEQYF.

The chain is built from TRBV2 and TRBJ2-5; D is ambiguous. In germline, CDR1 is SNHLY, CDR2 FYNNEI. The V end was cut by 3 bases, the J end by 5 bases, with 10 bases between. The CDR3 loop spans 13 amino acids. CDR3 protein: CASSEWVVETQYF. DNA of the CDR3: TGTGCCAGCAGTGAGTGGGTAGTCGAGACCCAGTACTTC. The full variable domain, completed using reference TRBV2 and TRBJ2-5, is EPEVTQTPSHQVTQMGQEVILRCVPISNHLYFYWYRQILGQKVEFLVSFYNNEISEKSEIFDDQFSVERPDGSNFTLKIRSTKLEDSAMYFCASSEWVVETQYFGPGTRLLVL.

The chain recombines TRBV6-5 with TRBJ1-5; TRBD1 aligns across 10 bases. The J segment lost 3 bases and the V segment lost 2 bases, leaving 1 base of the junction unmatched. This CDR3 is built from 15 residues. Germline CDR1 reads MNHEY; CDR2 reads SVGAGI. The CDR3 here is CASSYDRGLNQPQHF. Here the CDR3 DNA reads TGTGCCAGCAGTTACGACAGGGGGCTCAATCAGCCCCAGCATTTT.

The J gene is TRBJ2-2, the V gene TRBV6-1; D unclear. Germline values: CDR1 MNHNS, CDR2 SASEGT. CDR3 length equals 17 residues. V dropped 2 bases and J dropped 1 base, with 14 bases sitting between them. Here the CDR3 reads CASSELGGSMNTGELFF. CDR3 DNA: TGTGCCAGCAGTGAATTAGGCGGATCTATGAACACCGGGGAGCTGTTTTTT.

The chain is built from TRBV6-1 and TRBJ2-1, with TRBD2 matching over 8 bases. The V gene end was trimmed by 3 bases and the J gene end by 7 bases; junction bases not matched to a gene: 11. The length of the CDR3 is 16 residues. Germline assignment: CDR1 MNHNS and CDR2 SASEGT. In DNA, the CDR3 is TGTGCCAGCAGTGATTCTCCAGCGGGAGTAATGAATGAGCAGTTCTTC. Encoded protein: CASSDSPAGVMNEQFF.

This clone was seen once. The chain joins TRBV5-1 to TRBJ2-2, with 7 bases fitting TRBD2. CDR1 SGHRS and CDR2 YFSETQ come from the germline V gene. The CDR3 spans 16 residues. V lost 4 bases to trimming and J lost 5 bases; unmatched junction nucleotides: 11. The CDR3 DNA reads as TGCGCCAGCAGCCTCTCCCCGGGACTACTAACCGGGGAGCTGTTTTTT. Its protein product is CASSLSPGLLTGELFF.

This clone was seen a few times. The chain carries TRBV4-1 and TRBJ1-1; no clear D gene. Germline loops: CDR1 MGHRA, CDR2 YSYEKL. The CDR3 runs 13 residues. The V gene lost 3 bases and the J gene lost 1 base, with 6 bases spanning the gap. The DNA of the CDR3 is TGCGCCAGCAGCCAGGATAGGAACACTGAAGCTTTCTTT. As protein: CASSQDRNTEAFF.

This clone was seen a handful of times. The chain recombines TRBV19 with TRBJ1-5; D gene uncertain. CDR3 length equals 13 residues. From germline, CDR1 is LNHDA and CDR2 SQIVND (reference sequence). The ends were cut back, 3 bases at V and 5 bases at J, with 8 bases in the middle. CDR3 residues: CASSMNGYQPQHF. The CDR3 DNA sequence: TGTGCCAGTAGTATGAATGGGTATCAGCCCCAGCATTTT.

This chain connects TRBV27 to TRBJ1-4; D is unresolved. The CDR3 contains 16 residues. Trimming cost V 5 bases and J 3 bases, with 16 bases left between them. Germline values: CDR1 MNHEY, CDR2 SMNVEV (reference sequence). In nucleotides, the CDR3 is TGTGCCAGCAGTATCACCCCCCGGGCCTCTAATGAAAAACTGTTTTTT. Protein: CASSITPRASNEKLFF.

This clone came up once. The V and J genes are TRBV27 and TRBJ2-1; unclear D gene. From germline, CDR1 is MNHEY and CDR2 SMNVEV (reference sequence). This CDR3 is built from 12 residues. V dropped 2 bases and J dropped 6 bases, with 5 bases sitting between them. CDR3 nucleotide sequence: TGTGCCAGCAGTTTAAGGAGCAATGAGCAGTTCTTC. This codes for CASSLRSNEQFF.

The CDR3 DNA follows: TGTGCCAGCAGCCCGGGACAGAACTATGGCTACACCTTC. Protein: CASSPGQNYGYTF. The chain couples TRBV6-6 to TRBJ1-2; 7 bases are a match to TRBD1. This CDR3 contains 13 residues. V was clipped by 6 bases and J by 2 bases; unmatched bases: 3. Per germline, CDR1 MNHNY and CDR2 SVGAGI (reference sequence).

In its sample, this clone was seen a few times. J is TRBJ2-7 and V is TRBV28; D possibly corresponds to TRBD1 (7 bases). The CDR3 loop spans 14 amino acids. With 9 bases removed from V and 6 bases from J, the gap between germline ends came to 21 bases. Germline V gene lookup returns CDR1 MDHEN and CDR2 SYDVKM. In nucleotides, the CDR3 is TGTGCCAGTGGGGGAGCAGGGGGGACCCTCGAGCAGTACTTC. Encoded protein: CASGGAGGTLEQYF.

The chain recombines TRBV6-4 with TRBJ2-3; TRBD2 matches 8 bases. J lost 5 bases, V lost 5 bases, and 9 bases had no gene match. The CDR3 is made up of 15 amino acids. The germline CDR1 and CDR2 sequences are MRHNA and SNTAGT. CDR3 in amino acids: CASSSYGGALDTQYF. DNA of the CDR3: TGTGCCAGCAGTAGCTACGGGGGGGCCCTAGATACGCAGTATTTT.

J is TRBJ2-7 and V is TRBV5-8, with D possibly matching TRBD2 (6 bases). Germline V lookup: CDR1 SGHTS, CDR2 YDEGEE. There are 13 residues in the CDR3. Trimming shortened V by 7 bases and J by 3 bases, and 14 bases separated the two germline ends. The DNA for the CDR3 is TGTGCCAGCGGACGGGGGAAGGGCTACGAGCAGTACTTC. It encodes CASGRGKGYEQYF.

The V gene is TRBV19, the J gene TRBJ2-3; 8 nucleotides line up with TRBD1. The junction had 13 bases not matched to a gene; V was cut back by 5 bases and J by 3 bases. This CDR3 is built from 17 residues. Per the germline V gene, CDR1 is LNHDA and CDR2 is SQIVND (reference sequence). The CDR3 bases are TGTGCCAGTAGTCCCCGACAGGGGACCCTCCGTACAGATACGCAGTATTTT. Translated: CASSPRQGTLRTDTQYF. Supplemented by reference TRBV19 and TRBJ2-3, the full variable domain reads DGGITQSPKYLFRKEGQNVTLSCEQNLNHDAMYWYRQDPGQGLRLIYYSQIVNDFQKGDIAEGYSVSREKKESFPLTVTSAQKNPTAFYLCASSPRQGTLRTDTQYFGPGTRLTVL.

The chain is built from TRBV5-4 and TRBJ1-2; D gene unclear. CDR1 is SGHNT and CDR2 is YYREEE in the germline V gene (reference sequence). The CDR3 length is 14 residues. V was cut by 2 bases and J by 8 bases, with 16 bases left in between. The CDR3 reads CASSLPRSDRGYTF. The CDR3 region has the DNA TGTGCCAGCAGCTTACCCAGATCAGACCGGGGCTACACCTTC.

The V gene is TRBV13, the J gene TRBJ1-2, with 7 bases that match TRBD1. Germline V gene lookup returns CDR1 PRHDT and CDR2 FYEKMQ (reference sequence). V was pared by 0 bases and J by 4 bases, with 11 bases of the junction left unmatched. The CDR3 runs to 17 residues. The CDR3 coding sequence is TGTGCCAGCAGCTTAGGGACAGGGTTCTCAACGTTCTATGGCTACACCTTC. It is translated as CASSLGTGFSTFYGYTF.

In this sample, this clone turned up once. This chain uses TRBV6-1 with TRBJ1-1, with 7 bases aligning to TRBD1. CDR1 is MNHNS and CDR2 is SASEGT in the germline V gene. The CDR3 is 13 residues long. V shed 6 bases, J shed 1 base, and the junction held 2 bases outside the gene matches. CDR3 sequence (DNA): TGTGCCAGCAGCTACAGGGGGAACACTGAAGCTTTCTTT. This translates into CASSYRGNTEAFF.

This rearrangement joins TRBV4-3 to TRBJ2-3; D remains ambiguous. From germline, CDR1 is LGHNA and CDR2 YSLEER. Trimming left V 5 bases short and J 0 bases short, with 9 bases between. This CDR3 contains 14 residues. The CDR3 coding sequence is TGCGCCAGCAGCTACCCAGGTAGCACAGATACGCAGTATTTT. Residues: CASSYPGSTDTQYF.

This clone occurred a few times. The chain is built from TRBV7-3 and TRBJ2-2; 8 bases map to TRBD2. Germline values: CDR1 SGHTA, CDR2 FQGTGA. This CDR3 contains 16 residues. J lost 0 bases, V lost 5 bases, and 5 bases had no gene match. In nucleotides, the CDR3 is TGTGCCAGCAGCAGACTAGCGACCTCGAACACCGGGGAGCTGTTTTTT. Amino acids: CASSRLATSNTGELFF.

The chain recombines TRBV20-1 with TRBJ1-1; maybe TRBD1 (6 bases). The CDR3 totals 11 residues. Deletions cut 3 bases from V and 8 bases from J, with 10 bases between. Per the germline V gene, CDR1 is DFQATT and CDR2 is SNEGSKA (reference sequence). The CDR3 loop is CSARADREAFF. The CDR3, as DNA: TGCAGTGCTAGGGCTGACAGGGAAGCTTTCTTT.

As DNA, the CDR3 is TGTGCCAGCAGTGAAGTCAATGTCCTGGATACGCAGTATTTT. Translation: CASSEVNVLDTQYF. The genes are TRBV6-1 and TRBJ2-3; D gene ambiguous. The length of the CDR3 is 14 residues. V gave up 1 base and J gave up 6 bases, with 11 bases separating them. Germline V gives CDR1 MNHNS, CDR2 SASEGT.

J is TRBJ2-7 and V is TRBV5-5, with D uncertain. Trimming stripped 4 bases from V and 2 bases from J, with 16 bases between. Germline-derived CDR1 and CDR2 are SGHKS and YYEKEE (reference sequence). The CDR3 covers 15 residues. For the CDR3, the DNA is TGTGCCAGCAGCCAAAACCCTTCGGGTACCTACGAGCAGTACTTC. Translation: CASSQNPSGTYEQYF.